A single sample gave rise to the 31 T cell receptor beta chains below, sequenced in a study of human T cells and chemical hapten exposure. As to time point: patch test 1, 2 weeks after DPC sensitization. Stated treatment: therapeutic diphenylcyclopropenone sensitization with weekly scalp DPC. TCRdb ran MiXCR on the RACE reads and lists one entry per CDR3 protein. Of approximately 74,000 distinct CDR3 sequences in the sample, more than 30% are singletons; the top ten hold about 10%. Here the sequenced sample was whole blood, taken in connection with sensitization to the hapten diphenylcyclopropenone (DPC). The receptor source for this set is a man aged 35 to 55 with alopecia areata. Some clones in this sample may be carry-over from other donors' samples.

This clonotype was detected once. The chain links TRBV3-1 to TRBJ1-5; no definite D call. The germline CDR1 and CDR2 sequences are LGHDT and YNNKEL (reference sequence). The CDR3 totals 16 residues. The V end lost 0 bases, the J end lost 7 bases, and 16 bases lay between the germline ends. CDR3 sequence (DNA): TGTGCCAGCAGCCAAGATTTTTCGGTACCAGGACAGCCCCAGCATTTT. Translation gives CASSQDFSVPGQPQHF.

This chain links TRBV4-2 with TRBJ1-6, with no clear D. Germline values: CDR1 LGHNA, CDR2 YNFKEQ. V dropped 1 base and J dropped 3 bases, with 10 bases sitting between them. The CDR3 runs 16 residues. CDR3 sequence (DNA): TGTGCCAGCAGCCAAGGGCAGGCGATCTATAATTCACCCCTCCACTTT. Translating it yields CASSQGQAIYNSPLHF.

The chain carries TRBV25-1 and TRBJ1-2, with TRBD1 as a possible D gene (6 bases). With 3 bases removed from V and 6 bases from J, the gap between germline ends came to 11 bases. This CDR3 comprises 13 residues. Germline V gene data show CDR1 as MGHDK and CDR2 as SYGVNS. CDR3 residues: CASSEAGADGYTF. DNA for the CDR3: TGTGCCAGCAGTGAGGCAGGGGCTGATGGCTACACCTTC.

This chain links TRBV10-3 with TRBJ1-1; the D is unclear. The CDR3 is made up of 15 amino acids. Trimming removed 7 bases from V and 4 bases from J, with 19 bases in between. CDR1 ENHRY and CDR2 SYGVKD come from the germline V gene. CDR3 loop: CAIKPSPGESTEAFF. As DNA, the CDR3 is TGTGCCATCAAGCCCTCCCCCGGGGAGAGCACTGAAGCTTTCTTT.

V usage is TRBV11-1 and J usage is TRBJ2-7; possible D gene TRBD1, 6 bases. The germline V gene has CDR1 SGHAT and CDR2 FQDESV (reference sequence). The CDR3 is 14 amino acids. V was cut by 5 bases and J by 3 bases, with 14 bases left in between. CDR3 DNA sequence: TGTGCCAGCAGCCCAGGGGCCGCTTTCTACGAGCAGTACTTC. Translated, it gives CASSPGAAFYEQYF.

The CDR3 region has the DNA TGTGCCAGCAGTAAAGACAGGCGCAATCAGCCCCAGCATTTT. Translation: CASSKDRRNQPQHF. This chain connects TRBV12-3 or TRBV12-4 to TRBJ1-5; D may be TRBD1 (6 bases). Trimming stripped 5 bases from V and 2 bases from J, with 10 bases between. The CDR3 sequence is 14 residues long.

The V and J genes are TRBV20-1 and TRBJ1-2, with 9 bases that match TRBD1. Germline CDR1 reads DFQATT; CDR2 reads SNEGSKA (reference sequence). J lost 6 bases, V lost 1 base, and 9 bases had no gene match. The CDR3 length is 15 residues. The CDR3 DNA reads TGCAGTGCTAGAGCCGGGACAGGGATATCGCATGGCTACACCTTC. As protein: CSARAGTGISHGYTF.

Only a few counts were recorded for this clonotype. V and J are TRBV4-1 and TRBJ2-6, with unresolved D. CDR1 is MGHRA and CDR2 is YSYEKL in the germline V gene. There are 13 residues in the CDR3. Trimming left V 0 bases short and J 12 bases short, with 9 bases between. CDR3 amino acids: CASSQDPFRVLTF. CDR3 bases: TGCGCCAGCAGCCAAGATCCCTTTCGCGTCCTGACTTTC.

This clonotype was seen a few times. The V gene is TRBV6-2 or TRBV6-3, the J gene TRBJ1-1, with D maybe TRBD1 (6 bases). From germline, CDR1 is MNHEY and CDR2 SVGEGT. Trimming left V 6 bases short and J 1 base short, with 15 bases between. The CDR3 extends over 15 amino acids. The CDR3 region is CASSRLDRTNTEAFF. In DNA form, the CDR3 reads TGTGCCAGCAGCCGCCTAGACAGGACGAACACTGAAGCTTTCTTT.

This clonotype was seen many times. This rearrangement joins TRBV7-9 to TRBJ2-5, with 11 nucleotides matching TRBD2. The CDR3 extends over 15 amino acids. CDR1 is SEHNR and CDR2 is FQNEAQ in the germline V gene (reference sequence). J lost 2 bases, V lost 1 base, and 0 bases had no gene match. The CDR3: CASSLGTSGQETQYF. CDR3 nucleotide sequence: TGTGCCAGCAGCTTAGGGACTAGCGGGCAAGAGACCCAGTACTTC.

The CDR3 region has the DNA TGTGCCAGCATTTCGGGACAGCGGAATGAAAAACTGTTTTTT. Protein sequence: CASISGQRNEKLFF. The rearrangement links TRBV6-2 or TRBV6-3 to TRBJ1-4, with 7 positions matching TRBD1. In germline, CDR1 is MNHEY, CDR2 SVGEGT. V gave up 7 bases and J gave up 5 bases; unmatched junction bases: 7. The CDR3 length is 14 residues.

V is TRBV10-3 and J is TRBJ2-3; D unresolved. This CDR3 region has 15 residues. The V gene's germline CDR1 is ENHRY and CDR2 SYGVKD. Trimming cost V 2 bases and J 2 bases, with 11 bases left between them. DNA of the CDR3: TGTGCCATCAGTGAGCCAGCGACCTACACAGATACGCAGTATTTT. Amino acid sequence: CAISEPATYTDTQYF.

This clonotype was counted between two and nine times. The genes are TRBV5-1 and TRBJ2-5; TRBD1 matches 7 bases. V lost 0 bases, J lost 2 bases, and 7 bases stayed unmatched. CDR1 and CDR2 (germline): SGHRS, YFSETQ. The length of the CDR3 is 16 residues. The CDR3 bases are TGCGCCAGCAGCTTGGTGTTAGGGGGCCGACAAGAGACCCAGTACTTC. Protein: CASSLVLGGRQETQYF.

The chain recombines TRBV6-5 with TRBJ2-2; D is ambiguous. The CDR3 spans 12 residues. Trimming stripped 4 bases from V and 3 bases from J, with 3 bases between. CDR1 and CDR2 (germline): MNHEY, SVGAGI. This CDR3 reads CASSFHTGELFF. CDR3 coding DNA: TGTGCCAGCAGTTTCCACACCGGGGAGCTGTTTTTT.

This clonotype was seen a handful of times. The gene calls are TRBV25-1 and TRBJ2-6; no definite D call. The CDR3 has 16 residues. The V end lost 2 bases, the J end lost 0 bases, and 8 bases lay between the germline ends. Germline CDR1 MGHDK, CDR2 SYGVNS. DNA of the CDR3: TGTGCCAGCAGTGAAGGAAGGGTCTCTGGGGCCAACGTCCTGACTTTC. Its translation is CASSEGRVSGANVLTF.

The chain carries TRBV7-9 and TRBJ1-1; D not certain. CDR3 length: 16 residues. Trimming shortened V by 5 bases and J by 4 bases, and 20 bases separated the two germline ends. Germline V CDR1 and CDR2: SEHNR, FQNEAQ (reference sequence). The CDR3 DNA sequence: TGTGCCAGCAGCCGCATAGACGCGGGGATTGGCACTGAAGCTTTCTTT. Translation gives CASSRIDAGIGTEAFF.

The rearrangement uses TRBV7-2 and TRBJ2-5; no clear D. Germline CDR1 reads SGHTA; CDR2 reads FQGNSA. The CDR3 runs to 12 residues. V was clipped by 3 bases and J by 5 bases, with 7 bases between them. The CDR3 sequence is CASSFTWETQYF. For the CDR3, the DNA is TGTGCCAGCAGCTTCACCTGGGAGACCCAGTACTTC.

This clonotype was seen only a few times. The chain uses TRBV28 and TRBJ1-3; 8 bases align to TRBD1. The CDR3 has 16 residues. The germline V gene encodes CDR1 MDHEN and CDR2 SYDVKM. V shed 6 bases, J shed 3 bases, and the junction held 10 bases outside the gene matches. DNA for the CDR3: TGTGCCAGCAGCGCCACAGGGGGTAGCATTGGAAACACCATATATTTT. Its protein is CASSATGGSIGNTIYF.

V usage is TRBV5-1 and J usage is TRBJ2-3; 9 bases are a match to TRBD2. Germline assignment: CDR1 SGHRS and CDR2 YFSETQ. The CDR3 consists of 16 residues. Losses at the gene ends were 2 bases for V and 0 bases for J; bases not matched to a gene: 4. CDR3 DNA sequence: TGCGCCAGCAGCTTTAGCGGGAGAGGAAGCACAGATACGCAGTATTTT. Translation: CASSFSGRGSTDTQYF.

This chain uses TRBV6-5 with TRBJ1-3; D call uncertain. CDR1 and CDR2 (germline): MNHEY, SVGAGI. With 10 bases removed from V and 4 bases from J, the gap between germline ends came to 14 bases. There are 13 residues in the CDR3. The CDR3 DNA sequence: TGTGCCACCCACGAGGGCCGAGGAAACACCATATATTTT. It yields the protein CATHEGRGNTIYF.

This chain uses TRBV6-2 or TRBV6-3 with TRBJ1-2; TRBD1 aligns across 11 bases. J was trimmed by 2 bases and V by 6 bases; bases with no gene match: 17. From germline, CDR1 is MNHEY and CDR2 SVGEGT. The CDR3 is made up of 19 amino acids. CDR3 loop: CASSTIDPFRDRGNYGYTF. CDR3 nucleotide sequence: TGTGCCAGCAGCACGATCGACCCTTTCCGGGACAGGGGGAACTATGGCTACACCTTC.

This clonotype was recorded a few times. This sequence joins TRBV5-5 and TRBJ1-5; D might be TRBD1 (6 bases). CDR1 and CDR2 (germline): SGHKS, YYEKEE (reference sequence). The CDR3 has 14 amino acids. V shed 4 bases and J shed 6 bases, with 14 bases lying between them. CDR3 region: CASSPTGIGQPQHF. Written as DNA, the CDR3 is TGTGCCAGCAGCCCTACAGGGATTGGTCAGCCCCAGCATTTT.

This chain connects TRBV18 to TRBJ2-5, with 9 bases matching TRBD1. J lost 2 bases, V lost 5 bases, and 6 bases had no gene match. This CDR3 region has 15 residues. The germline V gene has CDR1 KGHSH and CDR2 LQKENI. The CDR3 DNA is TGTGCCAGCTCAAAGACCGGGACAGGGCAAGAGACCCAGTACTTC. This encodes CASSKTGTGQETQYF.

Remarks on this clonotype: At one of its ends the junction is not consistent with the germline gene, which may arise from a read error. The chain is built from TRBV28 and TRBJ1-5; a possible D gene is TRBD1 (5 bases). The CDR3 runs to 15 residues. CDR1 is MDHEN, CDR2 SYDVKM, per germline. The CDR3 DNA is TGTGCCAGCCGTTTGGGCGGAAGAGCGGGGGAGCCCCAGCATTTT. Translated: CASRLGGRAGEPQHF.

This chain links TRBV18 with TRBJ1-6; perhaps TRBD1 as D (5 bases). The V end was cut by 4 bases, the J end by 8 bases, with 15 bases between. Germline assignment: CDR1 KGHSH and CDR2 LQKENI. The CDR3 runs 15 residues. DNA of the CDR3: TGTGCCAGCTCACTGGCGACAGTGAGAGATTCACCCCTCCACTTT. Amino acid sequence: CASSLATVRDSPLHF.

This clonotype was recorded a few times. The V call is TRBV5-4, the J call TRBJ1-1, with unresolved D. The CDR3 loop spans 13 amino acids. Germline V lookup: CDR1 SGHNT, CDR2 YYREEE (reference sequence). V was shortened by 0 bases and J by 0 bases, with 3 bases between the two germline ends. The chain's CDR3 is CASSLEVNTEAFF. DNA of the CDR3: TGTGCCAGCAGCTTGGAGGTGAACACTGAAGCTTTCTTT.

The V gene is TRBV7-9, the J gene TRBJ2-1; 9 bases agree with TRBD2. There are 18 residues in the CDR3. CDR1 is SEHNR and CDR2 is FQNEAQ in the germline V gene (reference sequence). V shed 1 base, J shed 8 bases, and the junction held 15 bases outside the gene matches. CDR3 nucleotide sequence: TGTGCCAGCAGCTTAGGGCGGGAGGGCCTCGGAGCAATGGATGAGCAGTTCTTC. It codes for CASSLGREGLGAMDEQFF.

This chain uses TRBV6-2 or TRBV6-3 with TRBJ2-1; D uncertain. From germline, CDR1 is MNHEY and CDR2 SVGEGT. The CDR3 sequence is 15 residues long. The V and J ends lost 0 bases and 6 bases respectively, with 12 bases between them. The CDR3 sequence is CASSYSIRLGNEQFF. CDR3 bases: TGTGCCAGCAGTTACTCGATCCGGTTGGGCAATGAGCAGTTCTTC.

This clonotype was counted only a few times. CDR3 residues: CSVKREETQYF. CDR3 DNA sequence: TGCAGTGTCAAGCGGGAGGAGACCCAGTACTTC. The chain joins TRBV20-1 to TRBJ2-5; 8 bases are shared with TRBD2. Germline V gene data show CDR1 as DFQATT and CDR2 as SNEGSKA (reference sequence). The CDR3 contains 11 residues. The junction had 3 bases not matched to a gene; V was cut back by 7 bases and J by 5 bases.

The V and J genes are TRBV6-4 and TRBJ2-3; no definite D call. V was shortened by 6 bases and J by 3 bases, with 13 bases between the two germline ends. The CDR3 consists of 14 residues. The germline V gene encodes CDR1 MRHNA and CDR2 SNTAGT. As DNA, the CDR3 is TGTGCCAGCAGCGCCGGGCCATCGACAGATACGCAGTATTTT. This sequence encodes CASSAGPSTDTQYF.

The CDR3: CASSLPPPADTQYF. CDR3 nucleotide sequence: TGTGCCAGCAGCTTACCCCCTCCCGCAGATACGCAGTATTTT. The chain joins TRBV7-9 to TRBJ2-3; D gene unclear. Trimming took 2 bases from V and 4 from J, leaving 10 bases between them. The CDR3 loop spans 14 amino acids. Germline V CDR1 and CDR2: SEHNR, FQNEAQ (reference sequence).